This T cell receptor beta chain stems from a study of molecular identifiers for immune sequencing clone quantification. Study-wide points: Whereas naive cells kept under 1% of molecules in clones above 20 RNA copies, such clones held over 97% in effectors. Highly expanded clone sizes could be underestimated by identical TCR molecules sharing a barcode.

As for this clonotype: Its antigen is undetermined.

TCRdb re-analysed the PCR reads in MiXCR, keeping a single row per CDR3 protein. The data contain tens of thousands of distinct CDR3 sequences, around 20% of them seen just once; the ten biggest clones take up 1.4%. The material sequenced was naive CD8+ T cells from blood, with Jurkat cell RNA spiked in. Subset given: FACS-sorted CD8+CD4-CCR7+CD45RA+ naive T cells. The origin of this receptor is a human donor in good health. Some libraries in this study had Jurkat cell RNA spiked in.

DNA for the CDR3: TGTGCCAGCAGTTTATCCGGGACTGGGACTGAAGCTTTCTTT. Translation gives CASSLSGTGTEAFF. This chain joins TRBV27 and TRBJ1-1, with D perhaps TRBD1 (5 bases). Germline V gives CDR1 MNHEY, CDR2 SMNVEV (reference sequence). Trimming removed 0 bases from V and 5 bases from J, with 10 bases in between. The CDR3 totals 14 residues.